This T cell receptor beta chain derives from a study of T cell responses to AZD1222 COVID-19 vaccine. As for this clone: Its antigen is as yet unknown.

Repertoires were generated with immunoSEQ multiplex PCR, while TCRdb's copy carries only in-frame clones and drops some. Of roughly 99,000 clones listed, about 89% are singletons. Looked up from germline, CDR1 is MDHEN and CDR2 is SYDVKM. The CDR3 has 15 amino acids. J was trimmed by 7 bases and V by 5 bases; bases with no gene match: 8. Study observations and caveats: Sampling captured repertoires only after the peak T cell response. When two AZD1222 doses had been given, Spike-specific TCR breadth and depth rose. Just a handful of people given AZD1222 tested seropositive at baseline.

The V and J genes are TRBV28 and TRBJ1-4; 9 nucleotides agree with TRBD1. The source is an adult who received the AZD1222 COVID-19 vaccine. The source material was peripheral blood, sampled 28 days after the second AZD1222 dose. CDR3 in DNA: TGTGCCAGCAGTGAGCGACAGGGGGGGGCTGAAAAACTGTTTTTT. It translates to CASSERQGGAEKLFF.